This entry lists 2 T cell receptor beta chains sequenced from one sample in a study of shared T cell receptors in the human thymus. Produced via immunoSEQ multiplex PCR; TCRdb's table is partial and in-frame only. The sample shows fewer than 700,000 clones, roughly 90% of them seen only once. This sample also belongs to another study, concerning human thymus T cells.

Sample: thymocytes. Receptors were obtained from a boy under three years old with a congenital heart defect.

The gene calls are TRBV10-2 and TRBJ2-5, with 12 bases lining up with TRBD2. CDR3 length: 16 amino acids. Germline values: CDR1 WSHSY, CDR2 SAAADI. After removal of 0 bases from V and 2 bases from J, the junction contained 1 base not matched to a gene. CDR3 nucleotide sequence: TGCGCCAGCAGTGAGTCGACTAGCGGGGGACAAGAGACCCAGTACTTC. Amino acids: CASSESTSGGQETQYF.

This chain connects TRBV28 to TRBJ1-2; D perhaps matches TRBD1 (5 bases). Per germline, CDR1 MDHEN and CDR2 SYDVKM. Trimming took off 5 bases at V and 0 bases at J, with 25 bases between the two ends. The CDR3 has 19 residues. CDR3 residues: CASSHPSDRQLHANYGYTF. The CDR3 region has the DNA TGTGCCAGCAGTCACCCATCAGATAGACAGCTCCACGCTAACTATGGCTACACCTTC.